Below, one T cell receptor beta chain is given with its context. The record originates from a study of T cell responses to AZD1222 COVID-19 vaccine. The repertoire was sequenced with immunoSEQ multiplex PCR; TCRdb's copy has only in-frame clones and lacks some. The repertoire holds 200,000 or so clones, roughly 92% seen once, with over 9.5% in the top ten. The CDR3 has 18 residues. Losses at the gene ends were 3 bases for V and 6 bases for J; bases not matched to a gene: 17. Germline lookup yields CDR1 MDHEN and CDR2 SYDVKM. The chain uses TRBV28 and TRBJ2-1, with 7 bases identical to TRBD1. The TCR comes from an adult in good health. Here the sequenced sample was peripheral blood, taken on day 0 of AZD1222 vaccination. The CDR3 loop reads CASSLGLSFRDSTNEQFF. In DNA form, the CDR3 reads TGTGCCAGCAGTTTGGGCTTATCGTTCCGGGACAGTACCAATGAGCAGTTCTTC.